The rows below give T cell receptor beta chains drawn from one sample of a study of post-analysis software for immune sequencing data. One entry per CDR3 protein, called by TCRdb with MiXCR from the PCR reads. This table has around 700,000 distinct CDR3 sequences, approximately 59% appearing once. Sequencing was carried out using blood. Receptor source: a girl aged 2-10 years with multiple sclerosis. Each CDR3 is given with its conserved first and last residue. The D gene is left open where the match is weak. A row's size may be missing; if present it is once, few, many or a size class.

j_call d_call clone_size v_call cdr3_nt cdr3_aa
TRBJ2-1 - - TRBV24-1 TGTGCCACCAGTGATTTGCCCCTGGGTGGTGAGCAGTTCTTC CATSDLPLGGEQFF
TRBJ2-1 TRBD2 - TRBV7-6 TGTGCCAGCAGCTTATTTGCTCGACTAGCGGGAAACAATGAGCAGTTCTTC CASSLFARLAGNNEQFF
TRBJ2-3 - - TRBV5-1 TGCGCCAGCAGCTTGGGTGGTATGGCAGATACGCAGTATTTT CASSLGGMADTQYF
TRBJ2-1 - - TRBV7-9 TGTGCCAGCAGCTTAGAAAATTTGGGATCTGGGGATGAGCAGTTCTTC CASSLENLGSGDEQFF
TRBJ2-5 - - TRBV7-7 TGTGCTAGCAGCCACCGGGACCCCGGAGAGACCCAGTACTTC CASSHRDPGETQYF
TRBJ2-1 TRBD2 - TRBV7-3 TGTGCCAGCAGCCCTTCTACCCTCATACTAGCGGGAAGGTTCTTC CASSPSTLILAGRFF
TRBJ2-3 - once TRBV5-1 TGCGCCAGTCAGACGAGGGCTAGCACAGATACGCAGTATTTT CASQTRASTDTQYF
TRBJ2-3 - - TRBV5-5 TGTGCCAGCAGCTCAGTAGGTACTTTTCTCACAGATACGCAGTATTTT CASSSVGTFLTDTQYF
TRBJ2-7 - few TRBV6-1 TGTGCCAGCAGTTGGACAGGAGGGATCTACGAGCAGTACTTC CASSWTGGIYEQYF
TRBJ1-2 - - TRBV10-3 TGTGCCATCAGTGAACAAAAGCCACAGGGCGGTTATGGCTACACCTTC CAISEQKPQGGYGYTF
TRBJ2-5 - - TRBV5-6 TGTGCCAGCAGCTTGATAGGGGGGGACAAAAACATCCAGTACTTC CASSLIGGDKNIQYF
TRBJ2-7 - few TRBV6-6 TGTGCCAGCAGTCGGGCGGGGCTAGGCGCCGAGCAGTACTTC CASSRAGLGAEQYF
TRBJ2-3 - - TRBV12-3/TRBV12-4 TGTGCCAGCACCGAAGGGGATACGCAGTATTTT CASTEGDTQYF
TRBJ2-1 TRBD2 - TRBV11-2 TGTGCCAGCAGCCGACTGTCTAGCGGGAAACCCGATGAGCAGTTCTTC CASSRLSSGKPDEQFF
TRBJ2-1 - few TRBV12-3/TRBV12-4 TGTGCCAGCAGCTCGGCCCCGACAGGTGAGCAGTTCTTC CASSSAPTGEQFF
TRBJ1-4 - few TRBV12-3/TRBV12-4 TGTGCCAGCAGGCCGGGGCCTCCTAATGAAAAACTGTTTTTT CASRPGPPNEKLFF
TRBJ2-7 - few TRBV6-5 TGTGCCAGCAGTTACTCGTTCAGAGCCTACGAGCAGTACTTC CASSYSFRAYEQYF
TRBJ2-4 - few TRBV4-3 TGCGCCAGCAGCCAAGATCCCTACAGGGATCCCAAAAACATTCAGTACTTC CASSQDPYRDPKNIQYF
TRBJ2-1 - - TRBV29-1 TGCAGCGTTGTTCTGGGGTGGGATGAGCAGTTCTTC CSVVLGWDEQFF
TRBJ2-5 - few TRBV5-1 TGCGCCAGCAGCCCCCGGACACAACAAGAGACCCAGTACTTC CASSPRTQQETQYF
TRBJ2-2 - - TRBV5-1 TGCGCCAGCAGCTTGGCCATGGGGACCGAGGAGCTGTTTTTT CASSLAMGTEELFF
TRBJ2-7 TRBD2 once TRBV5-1 TGCGCCAGCAGAATAGCTAGCGGTATCTCCTACGAGCAGTACTTC CASRIASGISYEQYF
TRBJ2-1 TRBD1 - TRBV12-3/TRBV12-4 TGTGCCAGCAGTTTTGGGACAGGCTCCTACAATGAGCAGTTCTTC CASSFGTGSYNEQFF
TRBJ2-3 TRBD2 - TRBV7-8 TGTGCCAGCAGCTCCCCACGGGGGGGGTTAAGGACAGATACGCAGTATTTT CASSSPRGGLRTDTQYF
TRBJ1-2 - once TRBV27 TGTGCCAGCAGTTTATCCGGACAGCAAAACTATGGCTACACCTTC CASSLSGQQNYGYTF
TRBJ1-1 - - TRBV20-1 TGCAGTGCTAGATATGGCACAAACACTGAAGCTTTCTTT CSARYGTNTEAFF
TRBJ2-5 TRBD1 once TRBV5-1 TGCGCCAGCAGCTTGGCGAGGGGGCCCTTGTACCAAGAGACCCAGTACTTC CASSLARGPLYQETQYF
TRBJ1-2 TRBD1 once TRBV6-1 TGTGCCAGCAGTGGAATCGGACAGGGGACTTACTATGGCTACACCTTC CASSGIGQGTYYGYTF
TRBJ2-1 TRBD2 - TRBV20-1 TGCAGTGCTAGTGTTAGCGGGATAGACAATGAGCAGTTCTTC CSASVSGIDNEQFF
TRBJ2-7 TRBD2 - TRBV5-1 TGCGCCAGCAGCGGGGGACGGGGGGGCCTCTACGAGCAGTACTTC CASSGGRGGLYEQYF
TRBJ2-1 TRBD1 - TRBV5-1 TGCGCCAGCAGCCCCTTAACAGGGGGCTCCTACAATGAGCAGTTCTTC CASSPLTGGSYNEQFF
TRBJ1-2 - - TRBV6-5 TGTACCAGCAGTTACCTTAGCGGGAACTATGGCTACACCTTC CTSSYLSGNYGYTF
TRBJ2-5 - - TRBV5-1 TGCGCCAGCAGAGGCCAGACCGGGGAGACTCAGTACTTC CASRGQTGETQYF
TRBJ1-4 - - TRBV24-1 TGTGCCACCAGTCCTGGGCGGGACAATGAAAAACTGTTTTTT CATSPGRDNEKLFF
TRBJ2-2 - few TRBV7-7 TGTGCTAGCAGCTTAGATCCTAACACCGGGGAGCTGTTTTTT CASSLDPNTGELFF
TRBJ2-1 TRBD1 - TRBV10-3 TGTGCCATCACCGGACAGGGGACCTACAATGAGCAGTTCTTC CAITGQGTYNEQFF
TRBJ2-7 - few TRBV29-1 TGCAGCGGACGGGGGCGATACGAGCAGTACTTC CSGRGRYEQYF
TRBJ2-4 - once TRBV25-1 TGTGCCAGCAGTGACCAGGGGGGAGGTTCAAAAAGGGATCAGTACTTC CASSDQGGGSKRDQYF
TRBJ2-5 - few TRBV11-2 TGTGCCAGCAGCTACCGGACAGGGAGGGGAGAGACCCAGTACTTC CASSYRTGRGETQYF
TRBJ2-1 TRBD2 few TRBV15 TGTGCCACCAGCGGCGGGGGGCGATTGTACAATGAGCAGTTCTTC CATSGGGRLYNEQFF
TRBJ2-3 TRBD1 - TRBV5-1 TGCGCCAGCAGCTTGGTCCAGGGGGCCAGCACAGATACGCAGTATTTT CASSLVQGASTDTQYF
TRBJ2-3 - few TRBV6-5 TGTGCCAGCAGTTACTCGGGCTTTGAGGCAGATACGCAGTATTTT CASSYSGFEADTQYF
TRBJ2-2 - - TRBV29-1 TGCAGCGTTGGGGACGGGAACACCGGGGAGCTGTTTTTT CSVGDGNTGELFF
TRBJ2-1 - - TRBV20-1 TGCAGTGTGGGCAGGGGGGGATCCAATGAGCAGTTCTTC CSVGRGGSNEQFF
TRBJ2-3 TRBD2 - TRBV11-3 TGTGCCAGCAGTGGAGGGCTAGCGGGGAGAGGGGATACGCAGTATTTT CASSGGLAGRGDTQYF
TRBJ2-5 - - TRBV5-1 TGCGCCAGCAGCTTGGAAGTGGGCGCGGAGACCCAGTACTTC CASSLEVGAETQYF
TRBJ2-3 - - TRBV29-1 TGCAGCCTCGGCCCAGATACGCAGTATTTT CSLGPDTQYF
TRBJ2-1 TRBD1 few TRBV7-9 TGTGCCAGCAGCTTTTCAGGGGGCCAATCCAATGAGCAGTTCTTC CASSFSGGQSNEQFF
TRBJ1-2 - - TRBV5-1 TGCGCCAGCAGCCCCTGGGGGGGCGACTATGGCTACACCTTC CASSPWGGDYGYTF
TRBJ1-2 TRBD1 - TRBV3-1 TGTGCCAGCAGCCAACTCGACAGGGGGATTAACTATGGCTACACCTTC CASSQLDRGINYGYTF
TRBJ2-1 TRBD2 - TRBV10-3 TGTGCCATCAGCCTGCGGGGGACCTACAATGAGCAGTTCTTC CAISLRGTYNEQFF
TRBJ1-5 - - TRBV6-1 TGTGCCAGCAGTGAAGTAATTGGACAGCTTTTTGGTCAGCCCCAGCATTTT CASSEVIGQLFGQPQHF
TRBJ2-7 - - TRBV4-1 TGCGCCAGCAGCCAACGAGAGGAGTACGAGCAGTACTTC CASSQREEYEQYF
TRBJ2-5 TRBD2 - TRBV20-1 TGCAGTGCTAGAGATCCGCGGGAGGGCCGTGAGACCCAGTACTTC CSARDPREGRETQYF
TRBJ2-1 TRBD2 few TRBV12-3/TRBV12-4 TGTGCCAGCAGTCTAGCGGGAGTGGTGTTCGGTGAGCAGTTCTTC CASSLAGVVFGEQFF
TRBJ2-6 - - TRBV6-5 TGTGCCAGCAGGCAGGGAAACTCTGGGGCCAACGTCCTGACTTTC CASRQGNSGANVLTF
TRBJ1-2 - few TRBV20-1 TGCAGTGCTAGGGGGGACCGGAACTATGGCTACACCTTC CSARGDRNYGYTF